Given below is one T cell receptor beta chain in context. Its antigen is unknown. Base qualities are not provided; no much larger clone lies one nucleotide away. Donors were healthy HIV-negative adults with no recently reported acute infections or vaccinations. All donors were Caucasian adults living in Nashville, Tennessee, USA. For unsorted samples, about 90 million PBMCs were counted, and genomic DNA was extracted using the QIAamp DNA Blood Mini kit. After blood collection by leukapheresis, PBMCs were isolated using Ficoll-Histopaque density gradient centrifugation and then cryopreserved in the vapor phase of liquid nitrogen. Using the deep immunoSEQ assay, multiplex PCR amplified TCR CDR3 regions from genomic DNA. Extracted genomic DNA from each cell subset was distributed evenly across all wells of several immunoSEQ 96-well plates, and each plate was treated as a replicate. Each replicate PCR for unsorted PBMC received roughly 300 ng genomic DNA, equal to approximately 29,000 T cell genomes. Ten immunoSEQ deep assay plates were used to sequence unsorted PBMC genomic DNA. Purified libraries were measured with a Qubit 3.0 fluorometer, size-checked on a Bioanalyzer 2100, and measured again with the KAPA Library Quantification kit. Every immunoSEQ 96-well plate was sequenced on a separate single-read 150-cycle Illumina NextSeq 550 flow cell. Concerning the study's data processing: Because the immunoSEQ output included only junctional sequences and no quality scores, the filtering could not be the same as the filtering used for full-length reads. Sequences were annotated with PyIR, a Python wrapper for IgBLAST v1.9, using IMGT germline references to assign V/J genes and CDR3. Reads were filtered out if the reads had weak V/J assignments (E-value above 1e-6), no CDR3, stop codons, out-of-frame junctions, or ambiguous translated residues. V3J clonotypes were defined as sequences sharing the same inferred V gene, J gene, and CDR3 amino acid sequence. Percentage overlap between repertoires was computed as shared unique clonotypes divided by the size of the smaller repertoire. Repertoire richness was assessed with RTK rarefaction, the Chao1 estimator, and Recon v2.1 estimates of unobserved clonotypes. TCRdb retrieved this table from immuneACCESS and kept in-frame rearrangements only. Not all clones are present; in checked studies, unresolved V genes account for under half, and no reason is known for the remainder. D and trimming come from the DNA, and the V and J calls and clone size come from that table. The table for this sample lists hundreds of thousands of clones; 70% to 80% of them were counted only once. 10% to 15% of the sample lies in the top ten.

The data were obtained in a study of shared clonotypes between healthy human individuals (dated by TCRdb to about 2020). About the study as a whole: A couple of women and a few men aged 18 to 49 years were included in the cohort. Blood TCR repertoires of 5 or 6 healthy adults were deeply sequenced to estimate repertoire size and the extent of clonotype sharing between individuals. Different laboratories and diverse techniques were used to prepare libraries and sequence TCR repertoires, to increase sequencing depth and limit assay-specific biases. Between about 0.85 and 9.5 billion PBMCs per donor were obtained by leukapheresis. The research as a whole found: Pairwise subsampling led to the expectation that sequencing depth would affect the degree of clonotype sharing among donors. Because the study included only a small number of donors, the genetic and exposure-history diversity represented was limited. Only blood was sampled, and tissue TCR repertoires likely differ from those in blood.

CDR1 and CDR2, looked up from the germline V gene, are LGHNA and YSLEER. CDR3 length: 16 amino acids, cysteine to phenylalanine. Only CDR3 DNA is held: 48 bases, read in frame from base 1. V is pared back by 4 bases and J by 2 bases, with 16 bases lying between the germline termini. This receptor was taken from a woman aged 40 to 50 in good health. Some clones in this sample may be carry-over from other donors' samples. The rearrangement combines TRBV4-3 with TRBJ2-3; the D assignment is uncertain and may be TRBD1 or TRBD2, with 6 bases supporting each. The material sequenced was PBMCs. The CDR3 region reads CASSLHRGGSTDTQYF. In nucleotides, the sequence is TGCGCCAGCAGCCTTCACCGAGGGGGGTCCACAGATACGCAGTATTTT.